These 14 T cell receptor beta chains were all obtained from the same sample, sequenced in a study of OX40 agonist ivuxolimab in advanced cancers. The protocol was immunoSEQ multiplex PCR, while the TCRdb copy is restricted to in-frame clones and leaves out a portion. The repertoire holds tens of thousands of clones, with 75% to 90% as singletons. Sequences were derived from CD4+ or CD8+ T cells sorted from blood, sampled in a trial of the OX40 agonist ivuxolimab. The receptors were gathered from an adult with an advanced solid tumor such as melanoma, head and neck, liver or kidney cancer.

V and J are TRBV2 and TRBJ1-5; possible D gene TRBD1, 6 bases. V was shortened by 4 bases and J by 7 bases, with 11 bases between the two germline ends. This CDR3 comprises 13 residues. CDR1 and CDR2 from the germline V gene are SNHLY and FYNNEI. CDR3 sequence (DNA): TGTGCCAGCAGTGGTGTCAGGGGACAGCCCCAGCATTTT. Translated, it gives CASSGVRGQPQHF.

The V gene is TRBV5-6, the J gene TRBJ1-3; TRBD1 might be the D (5 bases). The V end was cut by 2 bases, the J end by 0 bases, with 9 bases between. The germline V gene encodes CDR1 SGHDT and CDR2 YYEEEE. The CDR3 totals 15 residues. CDR3 bases: TGTGCCAGCAGCTTTGGGGCAGCCTCTGGAAACACCATATATTTT. Its translation is CASSFGAASGNTIYF.

The chain joins TRBV6-5 to TRBJ2-7; tentatively, D is TRBD2 (5 bases). Per the germline V gene, CDR1 is MNHEY and CDR2 is SVGAGI. There are 15 residues in the CDR3. Trimming removed 4 bases at V and 3 bases at J, with 16 bases between. Here the CDR3 reads CASSSRSWGVYEQYF. CDR3 nucleotide sequence: TGTGCCAGCAGTTCCCGGTCCTGGGGAGTCTACGAGCAGTACTTC.

V and J are TRBV10-3 and TRBJ1-1; a possible D gene is TRBD1 (6 bases). Trimming left V 0 bases short and J 6 bases short, with 17 bases between. Per the germline V gene, CDR1 is ENHRY and CDR2 is SYGVKD. This CDR3 spans 16 amino acids. The CDR3 is CAISESGGRGVAEAFF. The CDR3 nucleotides are TGTGCCATCAGTGAGTCTGGTGGCAGGGGAGTAGCTGAAGCTTTCTTT.

This sequence joins TRBV18 and TRBJ2-7; 9 nucleotides agree with TRBD1. The CDR3 totals 14 residues. J lost 1 base, V lost 8 bases, and 6 bases had no gene match. The germline gives CDR1 KGHSH, CDR2 LQKENI. The CDR3 region has the DNA TGTGCCAGCGCTACCGGGACAGGGTCCTACGAGCAGTACTTC. It translates to CASATGTGSYEQYF. Drawing the rest from reference TRBV18 and TRBJ2-7, the complete variable domain is NAGVMQNPRHLVRRRGQEARLRCSPMKGHSHVYWYRQLPEEGLKFMVYLQKENIIDESGMPKERFSAEFPKEGPSILRIQQVVRGDSAAYFCASATGTGSYEQYFGPGTRLTVT.

The chain combines TRBV28 with TRBJ2-5; TRBD2 aligns across 15 bases. Germline CDR1 reads MDHEN; CDR2 reads SYDVKM. The length of the CDR3 is 16 residues. Losses at the gene ends were 5 bases for V and 4 bases for J; bases not matched to a gene: 5. The CDR3 DNA reads TGTGCCAGCAGTGAACCGGGACTAGCGGGGGGAGAGACCCAGTACTTC. Its protein product is CASSEPGLAGGETQYF.

The V gene is TRBV29-1, the J gene TRBJ1-5; TRBD1 matches at 11 bases. The junction had 4 bases not matched to a gene; V was cut back by 7 bases and J by 2 bases. Germline-derived CDR1 and CDR2 are SQVTM and ANQGSEA. The CDR3 has 14 amino acids. The CDR3 reads CSAGQGAGNQPQHF. The CDR3 coding sequence is TGCAGCGCCGGACAGGGGGCGGGCAATCAGCCCCAGCATTTT.

This clone occurred a few times. The chain is built from TRBV9 and TRBJ2-1; D not resolved. Germline V lookup: CDR1 SGDLS, CDR2 YYNGEE. With 0 bases removed from V and 0 bases from J, the gap between germline ends came to 7 bases. The CDR3 totals 15 residues. This CDR3 reads CASSVGIYSYNEQFF. The DNA for the CDR3 is TGTGCCAGCAGCGTAGGGATTTACTCCTACAATGAGCAGTTCTTC.

The V and J genes are TRBV6-1 and TRBJ1-1; no firm D call. This CDR3 has 14 residues. V dropped 3 bases and J dropped 5 bases, with 13 bases sitting between them. The germline CDR1 and CDR2 sequences are MNHNS and SASEGT. CDR3 DNA: TGTGCCAGCAGTGAGTTTAGGGTTCCGACTGAAGCTTTCTTT. It specifies CASSEFRVPTEAFF.

This clone was found once. The chain is built from TRBV6-5 and TRBJ2-7, with D possibly being TRBD1 (6 bases). Trimming stripped 2 bases from V and 1 base from J, with 9 bases between. The CDR3 has 14 amino acids. The V gene's germline CDR1 is MNHEY and CDR2 SVGAGI. The CDR3 nucleotides are TGTGCCAGCAGTTACCGACAGGTATCCTACGAGCAGTACTTC. Amino acid sequence: CASSYRQVSYEQYF.

V gene TRBV7-2 combines with J gene TRBJ2-7; D call uncertain. V gave up 2 bases and J gave up 2 bases, with 13 bases separating them. The CDR3 is 15 amino acids. CDR1 and CDR2 from the germline V gene are SGHTA and FQGNSA. DNA for the CDR3: TGTGCCAGCAGCTTACTCGCCAGAACCCCCTACGAGCAGTACTTC. Amino acids: CASSLLARTPYEQYF.

The chain carries TRBV7-8 and TRBJ1-1; D remains unclear. The V gene lost 3 bases and the J gene lost 3 bases, with 2 bases spanning the gap. Germline V lookup: CDR1 SGHVS, CDR2 FQNEAQ. CDR3 length: 11 amino acids. This CDR3 reads CASSLYTEAFF. The CDR3 DNA sequence: TGTGCCAGCAGCTTGTACACTGAAGCTTTCTTT.

The J gene is TRBJ2-2, the V gene TRBV15, with 7 bases that match TRBD1. The junction had 3 bases not matched to a gene; V was cut back by 5 bases and J by 0 bases. Germline V CDR1 and CDR2: LNHNV, YYDKDF (reference sequence). The CDR3 has 15 amino acids. DNA of the CDR3: TGTGCCACCAGCGCCGGACAGGCGAACACCGGGGAGCTGTTTTTT. Translation gives CATSAGQANTGELFF.

This rearrangement joins TRBV2 to TRBJ1-4; D is undetermined. The germline V gene encodes CDR1 SNHLY and CDR2 FYNNEI. This CDR3 has 13 amino acids. V was trimmed by 7 bases and J by 8 bases, leaving 14 bases between them. The CDR3 reads CASTGFNGEKLFF. The CDR3 DNA sequence: TGTGCCAGCACCGGATTCAACGGGGAAAAACTGTTTTTT. Looking up the rest from reference TRBV2 and TRBJ1-4 gives the full variable domain: EPEVTQTPSHQVTQMGQEVILRCVPISNHLYFYWYRQILGQKVEFLVSFYNNEISEKSEIFDDQFSVERPDGSNFTLKIRSTKLEDSAMYFCASTGFNGEKLFFGSGTQLSVL.